The 9 T cell receptor beta chains reported below all come from one sample, sequenced in a study of control samples from healthy donors and cancer patients. Repertoires were generated with immunoSEQ multiplex PCR, while TCRdb's copy carries only in-frame clones and drops some. The data contain tens of thousands of clones, 88% of them seen just once; the ten biggest clones take up 8% to 10%. Sequenced: PBMCs. Receptors were obtained from a woman aged 55 to 70 with head and neck cancer.

This chain connects TRBV27 to TRBJ1-1; D is possibly TRBD1 (5 bases). This CDR3 spans 13 amino acids. Trimming took 4 bases from V and 10 from J, leaving 16 bases between them. CDR1 and CDR2 (germline): MNHEY, SMNVEV (reference sequence). The CDR3 bases are TGTGCCAGCAGTTCAGAGACAGCGCGTGTAGCTTTCTTT. Protein: CASSSETARVAFF.

The chain has TRBV19 and TRBJ2-1; TRBD2 matches at 10 bases. Germline CDR1 reads LNHDA; CDR2 reads SQIVND (reference sequence). With V trimmed by 5 bases and J by 4 bases, 2 bases remained unmatched. This CDR3 contains 14 residues. The CDR3 region is CASSGAGGYNEQFF. The CDR3 DNA reads as TGTGCCAGTAGTGGAGCGGGAGGGTACAATGAGCAGTTCTTC.

The gene calls are TRBV7-9 and TRBJ1-4; maybe TRBD1 (5 bases). The ends were cut back, 5 bases at V and 4 bases at J, with 11 bases in the middle. Germline V CDR1 and CDR2: SEHNR, FQNEAQ (reference sequence). CDR3 length equals 14 residues. CDR3: CASSPGTHNEKLFF. CDR3 bases: TGTGCCAGCAGCCCCGGGACCCATAATGAAAAACTGTTTTTT. The whole variable domain, filled in from reference TRBV7-9 and TRBJ1-4, reads DTGVSQNPRHKITKRGQNVTFRCDPISEHNRLYWYRQTLGQGPEFLTYFQNEAQLEKSRLLSDRFSAERPKGSFSTLEIQRTEQGDSAMYLCASSPGTHNEKLFFGSGTQLSVL.

This chain joins TRBV7-2 and TRBJ2-1; a weak D match, TRBD1 (6 bases). The CDR3 length is 15 residues. Germline V gives CDR1 SGHTA, CDR2 FQGNSA. V was pared by 1 base and J by 2 bases, with 9 bases between. The CDR3 protein is CASSLVWGPYNEQFF. CDR3 DNA sequence: TGTGCCAGCAGCTTAGTCTGGGGGCCCTACAATGAGCAGTTCTTC.

This clone was counted a single time. This chain uses TRBV5-6 with TRBJ1-2; D is unresolved. This CDR3 is 13 amino acids long. Trimming stripped 0 bases from V and 8 bases from J, with 11 bases between. Germline V CDR1 and CDR2: SGHDT, YYEEEE. The CDR3 DNA follows: TGTGCCAGCAGCTTGGTTGGTGATTCGGGCTACACCTTC. Translating it yields CASSLVGDSGYTF.

The chain couples TRBV3-1 (or the pseudogene TRBV3-2) to TRBJ2-1; D is possibly TRBD1 (5 bases). The germline CDR1 and CDR2 sequences are LGHDT and YNNKEL (reference sequence). This CDR3 is 15 amino acids long. V lost 1 base and J lost 4, with 11 bases in between. The CDR3 reads CASSQGIAGYNEQFF. CDR3 DNA sequence: TGTGCCAGCAGCCAAGGAATAGCAGGGTACAATGAGCAGTTCTTC.

V gene TRBV18 combines with J gene TRBJ2-5; tentatively, D is TRBD2 (6 bases). Germline CDR1 is KGHSH and CDR2 is LQKENI. V was clipped by 2 bases and J by 4 bases, with 17 bases between them. The CDR3 extends over 16 amino acids. The CDR3 here is CASSPGLAPRGETQYF. CDR3 sequence (DNA): TGTGCCAGCTCACCAGGTCTAGCGCCAAGAGGAGAGACCCAGTACTTC. The full variable domain, with the rest looked up from reference TRBV18 and TRBJ2-5, is NAGVMQNPRHLVRRRGQEARLRCSPMKGHSHVYWYRQLPEEGLKFMVYLQKENIIDESGMPKERFSAEFPKEGPSILRIQQVVRGDSAAYFCASSPGLAPRGETQYFGPGTRLLVL.

This sequence joins TRBV2 and TRBJ2-2; possibly TRBD2 for D (6 bases). This CDR3 region has 15 residues. Germline values: CDR1 SNHLY, CDR2 FYNNEI. Trimming shortened V by 7 bases and J by 5 bases, and 17 bases separated the two germline ends. CDR3: CASTKTRAGTGELFF. The CDR3 DNA sequence: TGTGCCAGCACCAAGACTCGCGCGGGGACCGGGGAGCTGTTTTTT.

The J gene is TRBJ1-1, the V gene TRBV19, with 10 bases lining up with TRBD1. The germline V gene encodes CDR1 LNHDA and CDR2 SQIVND (reference sequence). The CDR3 length is 14 residues. The ends lost 4 bases at V and 6 bases at J; junction bases unmatched: 5. The CDR3 is CASSTGQGGAEAFF. The CDR3 coding sequence is TGTGCCAGTAGTACTGGACAGGGGGGCGCTGAAGCTTTCTTT.